This TCR beta chain is from a study of shared clonotypes between healthy human individuals. Whole-study results and caveats: It was observed that roughly 5.5% of naive CD4 clonotypes were shared across a few donors. Naive subsets tended to show greater estimated richness than memory subsets.

Trimming took 6 bases from V and 8 from J, leaving 14 bases between them. Germline V lookup: CDR1 SGHAT, CDR2 FQNNGV. CDR3 length: 13 amino acids. The study ran the assay at deep level. The authors loaded around 190 ng DNA, about 30,000 T cell genomes, into sorted-subset replicate PCRs. Only in-frame clones appear in the TCRdb table, and some are missing; sequencing was by immunoSEQ multiplex PCR. The sample has 2 million to 3 million clones; roughly 93% are singletons. Details on this clone: Its antigen is undetermined.

The receptor was isolated from a man younger than 35 in good health. Some clones in this sample may be carry-over from other donors' samples. Input material: naive CD4+ T cells from PBMCs. The subset: CD45RA+ positively selected. This chain uses TRBV11-2 with TRBJ1-3; D is unresolved. CDR3 in DNA: TGTGCCAGCAGGCGAGTGGGTCGGGACACCATATATTTT. Residues: CASRRVGRDTIYF.